The source of this T cell receptor (beta chain) is a study of beta chain features in type 1 diabetes. In the study overall: Patient and healthy donor groups were alike in age, gender and cell yields. Researchers looked at roughly 110 million sorted cells across all samples.

Study-wide findings and caveats: All four CD4+ subsets from Type 1 diabetes patients carried moderately but significantly shorter TCRB CDR3s. For cells with high TCR expression, cDNA sequencing could yield over-representation.

Purity exceeded 95% in all sorted populations. In this sample, this clone turned up a few times. No antigen is known for it. CDR3 length equals 13 residues. The germline V gene encodes CDR1 LNHDA and CDR2 SQIVND (reference sequence). Losses at the gene ends were 8 bases for V and 8 bases for J; bases not matched to a gene: 8. Of the isolated RNA, all was reverse transcribed, and so the sequenced material was expressed TCRB transcripts. Repertoires were generated with immunoSEQ multiplex PCR, while TCRdb's copy carries only in-frame clones and drops some. The sample contains more than 250,000 clones, around 21% of which appear only once.

Sequenced input: naive CD4+ T cells from blood. This TCR was recovered from a woman aged 40-49 years with type 1 diabetes. The genes are TRBV19 and TRBJ2-1; the match to TRBD2 covers 8 bases. CDR3 residues: CASWSGRGDEQFF. The CDR3 coding sequence is TGTGCCAGTTGGAGCGGGAGAGGGGATGAGCAGTTCTTC.